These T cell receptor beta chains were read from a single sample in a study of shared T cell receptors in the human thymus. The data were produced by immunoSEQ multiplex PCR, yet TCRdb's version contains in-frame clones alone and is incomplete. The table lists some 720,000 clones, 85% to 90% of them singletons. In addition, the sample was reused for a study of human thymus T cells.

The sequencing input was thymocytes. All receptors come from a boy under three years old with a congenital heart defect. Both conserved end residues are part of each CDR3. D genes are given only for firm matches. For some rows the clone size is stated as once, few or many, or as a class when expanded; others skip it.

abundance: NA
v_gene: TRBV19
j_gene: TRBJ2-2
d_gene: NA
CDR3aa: CASSPPGSANTGELFF
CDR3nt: TGTGCCAGTAGTCCGCCGGGTAGCGCGAACACCGGGGAGCTGTTTTTT

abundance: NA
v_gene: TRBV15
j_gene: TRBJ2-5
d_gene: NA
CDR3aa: CATGADQETQYF
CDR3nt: TGTGCCACCGGGGCAGACCAAGAGACCCAGTACTTC

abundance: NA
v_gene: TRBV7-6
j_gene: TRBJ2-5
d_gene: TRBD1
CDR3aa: CASSLGQIPQETQYF
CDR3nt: TGTGCCAGCAGCTTGGGACAGATCCCGCAAGAGACCCAGTACTTC

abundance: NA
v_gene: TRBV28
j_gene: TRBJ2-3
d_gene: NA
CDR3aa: CASSPSGITDTQYF
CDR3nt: TGTGCCAGCAGTCCGTCGGGAATCACAGATACGCAGTATTTT

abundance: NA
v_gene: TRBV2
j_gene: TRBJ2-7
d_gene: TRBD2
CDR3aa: CASTWTSGRIGAYEQYF
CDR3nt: TGTGCCAGCACCTGGACTAGCGGGCGTATAGGAGCCTACGAGCAGTACTTC

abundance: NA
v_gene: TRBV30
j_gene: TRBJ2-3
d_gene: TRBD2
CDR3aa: CACGGTRRGTDTQYF
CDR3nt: TGTGCCTGTGGGGGGACTAGGAGGGGCACAGATACGCAGTATTTT

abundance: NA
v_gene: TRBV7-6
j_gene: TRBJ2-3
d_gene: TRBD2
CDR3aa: CASSQLAGGNSTDTQYF
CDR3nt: TGTGCCAGCAGCCAGCTAGCGGGAGGGAATAGCACAGATACGCAGTATTTT

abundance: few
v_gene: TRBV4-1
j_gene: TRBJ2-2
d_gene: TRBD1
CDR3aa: CASSQESGDRGRTGELFF
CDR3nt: TGCGCCAGCAGCCAAGAATCCGGGGACAGGGGGCGCACCGGGGAGCTGTTTTTT

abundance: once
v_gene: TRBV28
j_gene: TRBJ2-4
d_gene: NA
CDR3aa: CASSRTGVVPTLAKNIQYF
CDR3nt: TGTGCCAGCAGCCGCACGGGGGTCGTCCCTACTCTAGCCAAAAACATTCAGTACTTC

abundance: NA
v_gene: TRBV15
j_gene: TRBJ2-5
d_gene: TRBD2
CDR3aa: CATSLAGETQYF
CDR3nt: TGTGCCACCAGCCTAGCGGGGGAGACCCAGTACTTC

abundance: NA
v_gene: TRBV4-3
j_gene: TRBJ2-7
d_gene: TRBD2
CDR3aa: CASSRTLPASGRWEQYF
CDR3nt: TGCGCCAGCAGCCGCACCCTCCCGGCTAGCGGGAGGTGGGAGCAGTACTTC

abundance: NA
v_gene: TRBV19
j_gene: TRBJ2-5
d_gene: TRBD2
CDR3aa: CASSSVPAGEWAQETQYF
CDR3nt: TGTGCCAGTAGTAGCGTTCCAGCGGGAGAATGGGCCCAAGAGACCCAGTACTTC

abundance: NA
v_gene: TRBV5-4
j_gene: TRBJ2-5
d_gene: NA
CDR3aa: CASSQDVWGPGYF
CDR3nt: TGTGCCAGCAGCCAGGACGTATGGGGGCCCGGATACTTC

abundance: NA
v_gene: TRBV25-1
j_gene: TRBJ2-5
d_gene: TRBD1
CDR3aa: CASSARTGRGQETQYF
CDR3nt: TGTGCCAGCAGTGCCAGGACAGGGAGAGGGCAAGAGACCCAGTACTTC

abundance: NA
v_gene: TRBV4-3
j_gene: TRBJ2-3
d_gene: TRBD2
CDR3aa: CASSQVKAGGNGTQYF
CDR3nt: TGCGCCAGCAGCCAAGTAAAAGCGGGGGGGAACGGTACGCAGTATTTT

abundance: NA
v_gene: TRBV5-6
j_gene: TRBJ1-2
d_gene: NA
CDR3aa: CASTLREGDDYGYTF
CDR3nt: TGTGCCAGCACCCTGAGGGAGGGGGACGACTATGGCTACACCTTC

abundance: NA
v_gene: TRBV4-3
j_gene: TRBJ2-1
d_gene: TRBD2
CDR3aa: CASSHGRGVMGGRGLDEQFF
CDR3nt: TGCGCCAGCAGCCATGGGCGGGGTGTTATGGGCGGGAGGGGTCTGGATGAGCAGTTCTTC

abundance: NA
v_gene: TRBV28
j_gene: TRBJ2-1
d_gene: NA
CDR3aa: CASSFEDGSYNEQFF
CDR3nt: TGTGCCAGCAGTTTCGAGGATGGATCCTACAATGAGCAGTTCTTC

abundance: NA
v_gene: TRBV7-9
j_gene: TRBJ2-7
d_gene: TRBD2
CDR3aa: CASSLRAGDPSPYEQYF
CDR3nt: TGTGCCAGCAGCTTACGAGCGGGAGACCCTTCCCCCTACGAGCAGTACTTC

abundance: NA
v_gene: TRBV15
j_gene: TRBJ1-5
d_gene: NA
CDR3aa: CATSLRLGGSPQHF
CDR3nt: TGTGCCACCAGCCTCCGCCTGGGGGGATCGCCCCAGCATTTT

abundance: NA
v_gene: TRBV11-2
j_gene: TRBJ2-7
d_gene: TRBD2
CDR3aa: CASSLVGLAGEDEQYF
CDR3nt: TGTGCCAGCAGCTTAGTGGGGCTAGCGGGAGAGGACGAGCAGTACTTC

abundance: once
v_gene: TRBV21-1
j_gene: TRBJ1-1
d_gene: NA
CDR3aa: CASSPTGGPNTEAFF
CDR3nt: TGTGCCAGCAGCCCCACGGGGGGGCCGAACACTGAAGCTTTCTTT

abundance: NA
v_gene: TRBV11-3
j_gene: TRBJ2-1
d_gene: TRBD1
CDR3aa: CASSPGQGDRNNNEQFF
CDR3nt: TGTGCCAGCAGCCCAGGACAGGGGGACCGGAATAACAATGAGCAGTTCTTC

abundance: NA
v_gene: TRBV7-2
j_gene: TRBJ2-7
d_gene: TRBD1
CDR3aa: CASSSGTGDTYEQYF
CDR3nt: TGTGCCAGCAGCTCCGGGACAGGGGACACCTACGAGCAGTACTTC

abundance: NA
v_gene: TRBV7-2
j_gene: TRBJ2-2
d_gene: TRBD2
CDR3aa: CASSFRPGTSERTGELFF
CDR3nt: TGTGCCAGCAGCTTCCGACCCGGGACTAGCGAGAGGACCGGGGAGCTGTTTTTT

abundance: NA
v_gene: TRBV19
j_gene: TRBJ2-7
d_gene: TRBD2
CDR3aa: CASSIAEREGSGYYEQYF
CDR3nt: TGTGCCAGTAGTATAGCGGAGCGGGAGGGGTCAGGGTACTACGAGCAGTACTTC

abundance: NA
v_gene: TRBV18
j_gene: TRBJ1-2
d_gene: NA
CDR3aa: CASSPGGDYGYTF
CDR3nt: TGTGCCAGCTCACCAGGAGGAGACTATGGCTACACCTTC

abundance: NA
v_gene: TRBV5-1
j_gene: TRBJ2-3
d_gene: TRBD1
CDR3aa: CASSLVVPGQGARDTQYF
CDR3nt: TGCGCCAGCAGCTTGGTGGTACCGGGACAGGGGGCGCGAGATACGCAGTATTTT

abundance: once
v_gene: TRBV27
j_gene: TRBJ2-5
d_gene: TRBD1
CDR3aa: CASSSSTWDRVEKTQYF
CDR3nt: TGTGCCAGCAGTTCCTCAACCTGGGACAGGGTCGAAAAGACCCAGTACTTC

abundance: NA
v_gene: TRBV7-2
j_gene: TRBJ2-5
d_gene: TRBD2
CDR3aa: CASSPGRETQYF
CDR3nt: TGTGCCAGCAGCCCCGGGAGGGAGACCCAGTACTTC

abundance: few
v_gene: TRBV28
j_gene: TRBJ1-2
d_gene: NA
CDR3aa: CASRGGKNYGYTF
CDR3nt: TGTGCCAGCAGAGGAGGCAAGAACTATGGCTACACCTTC

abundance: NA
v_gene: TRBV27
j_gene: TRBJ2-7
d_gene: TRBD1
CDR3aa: CASSLSRNDREYEQYF
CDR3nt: TGTGCCAGCAGTTTATCCCGAAACGACAGGGAATACGAGCAGTACTTC

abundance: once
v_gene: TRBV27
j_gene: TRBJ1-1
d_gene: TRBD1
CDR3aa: CASSGRQGVLKAFF
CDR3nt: TGTGCCAGCAGTGGGAGACAGGGTGTATTGAAGGCTTTCTTT

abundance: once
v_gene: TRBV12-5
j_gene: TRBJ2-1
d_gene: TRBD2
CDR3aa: CASAPLNGRGYNEQFF
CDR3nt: TGTGCTAGTGCCCCCCTGAACGGGAGGGGATACAATGAGCAGTTCTTC

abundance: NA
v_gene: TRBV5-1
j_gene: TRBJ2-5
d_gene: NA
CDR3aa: CASSSQGSGGPSTSGPHHFTTQYF
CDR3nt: NA

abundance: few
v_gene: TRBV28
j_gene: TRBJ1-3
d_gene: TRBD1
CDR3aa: CASSLFLRTGASGNTIYF
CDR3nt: TGTGCCAGCAGTTTATTCCTCCGGACAGGGGCCTCTGGAAACACCATATATTTT

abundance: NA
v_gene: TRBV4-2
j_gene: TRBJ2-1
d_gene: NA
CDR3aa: CASSQGLSSYNEQFF
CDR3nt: TGTGCCAGCAGCCAGGGACTTAGCTCCTACAATGAGCAGTTCTTC

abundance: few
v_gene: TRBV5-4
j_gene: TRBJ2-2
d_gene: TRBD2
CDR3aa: CASSENLAGDTGELFF
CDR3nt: TGTGCCAGCAGCGAAAACCTAGCGGGAGACACCGGGGAGCTGTTTTTT

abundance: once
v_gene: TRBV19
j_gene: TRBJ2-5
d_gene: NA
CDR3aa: CASTESLASETQYF
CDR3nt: TGTGCCAGTACTGAGAGCCTCGCTTCAGAGACCCAGTACTTC

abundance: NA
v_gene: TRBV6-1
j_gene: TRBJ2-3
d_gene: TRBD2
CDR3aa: CASSESRDYPTDTQYF
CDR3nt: TGTGCCAGCAGTGAAAGTCGGGACTATCCCACAGATACGCAGTATTTT

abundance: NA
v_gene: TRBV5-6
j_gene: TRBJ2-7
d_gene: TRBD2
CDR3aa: CASHAGASGSSASYEQYF
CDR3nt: TGTGCCAGCCACGCGGGGGCTAGCGGGAGCTCTGCGTCCTACGAGCAGTACTTC

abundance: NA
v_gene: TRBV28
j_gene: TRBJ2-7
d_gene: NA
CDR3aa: CASSSGGSSYEQYF
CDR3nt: TGTGCCAGCAGTTCCGGCGGAAGCTCCTACGAGCAGTACTTC

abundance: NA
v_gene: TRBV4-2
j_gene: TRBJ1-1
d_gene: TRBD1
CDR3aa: CASSQRDRGRETEAFF
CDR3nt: TGTGCCAGCAGCCAGCGGGACAGGGGTCGGGAAACTGAAGCTTTCTTT

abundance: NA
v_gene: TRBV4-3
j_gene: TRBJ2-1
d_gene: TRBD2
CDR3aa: CASSQESEWLAGGPSYNEQFF
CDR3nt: TGCGCCAGCAGCCAAGAAAGTGAGTGGCTAGCGGGAGGGCCCTCCTACAATGAGCAGTTCTTC

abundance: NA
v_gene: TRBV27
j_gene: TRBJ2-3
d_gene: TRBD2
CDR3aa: CASTYIRGSGVSMDTQYF
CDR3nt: TGTGCCAGCACCTATATAAGGGGAAGCGGGGTAAGCATGGATACGCAGTATTTT